The table lists the clone carrying this T cell receptor (beta chain) with a few counts. What it recognizes is unknown. The sample comes from a study of T cell repertoires in cytomegalovirus infection. Study background: Recently described HLA-C-restricted plus well-studied HLA-B-restricted CMV epitopes were used.

TCRdb ran MiXCR on the reads and lists one entry per CDR3 protein. This repertoire shows about 700,000 distinct CDR3 sequences, roughly 33% found once; its top ten account for 15% to 20%. The germline V gene encodes CDR1 SGHTA and CDR2 FQGNSA. With 2 bases clipped from V and 8 bases from J, the junction kept 4 bases outside the gene matches. The CDR3 is 13 amino acids. The study, taken as a whole, reports: There were HLA-C-restricted CMV-specific TCR beta clonotypes dominating the ex vivo response.

Sample: cultured PBMCs, taken from culture after CMV antigen stimulation. The clonotype originates from a human donor in good health (CMV status not recorded). Some clones in this sample may be carry-over from other donors' samples. The V call is TRBV7-2, the J call TRBJ1-2; TRBD1 agrees at 8 bases. CDR3 DNA: TGTGCCAGCAGCTTATCCAGGGGGCCGGGCTACACCTTC. It translates to CASSLSRGPGYTF.